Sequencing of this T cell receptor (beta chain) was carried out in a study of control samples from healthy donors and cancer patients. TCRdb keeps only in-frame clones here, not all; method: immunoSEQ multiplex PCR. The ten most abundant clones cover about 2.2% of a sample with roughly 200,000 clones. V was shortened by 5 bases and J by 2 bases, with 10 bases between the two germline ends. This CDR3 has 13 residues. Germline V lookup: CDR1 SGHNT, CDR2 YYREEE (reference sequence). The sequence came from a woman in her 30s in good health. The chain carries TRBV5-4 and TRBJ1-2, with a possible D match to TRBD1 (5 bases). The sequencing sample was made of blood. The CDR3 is CASRPGGNYGYTF. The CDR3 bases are TGTGCCAGCAGGCCTGGGGGGAACTATGGCTACACCTTC.